Listed here are 20 T cell receptor beta chains from one sample, sequenced in a study of T cells and copy number aberrations in small-cell lung cancer. Sequencing was performed with immunoSEQ multiplex PCR; in TCRdb, only in-frame clones are kept and a portion is missing. The data hold around 9,600 clones, with 75% to 80% observed a single time. The sample consisted of normal tissue next to the tumor. Receptors were obtained from a man in his sixties with small cell lung cancer.

V and J are TRBV19 and TRBJ2-3; 8 bases agree with TRBD1. The CDR3 totals 13 residues. Per germline, CDR1 LNHDA and CDR2 SQIVND (reference sequence). Trimming took 9 bases from V and 4 from J; bases not matched to a gene: 6. In DNA, the CDR3 is TGTGCCAGCGGACAGGGTTTGTCAGATACGCAGTATTTT. Protein product: CASGQGLSDTQYF.

This sequence joins TRBV15 and TRBJ2-4, with TRBD1 as a possible D gene (5 bases). Trimming pared 0 bases from V and 8 bases from J, leaving 11 bases between. The length of the CDR3 is 14 residues. Per the germline V gene, CDR1 is LNHNV and CDR2 is YYDKDF (reference sequence). The CDR3 sequence: CATSRDTRVDIQYF. CDR3 nucleotides: TGTGCCACCAGCAGAGATACCAGGGTAGACATTCAGTACTTC.

This rearrangement joins TRBV20-1 to TRBJ2-3; D unclear. Per germline, CDR1 DFQATT and CDR2 SNEGSKA (reference sequence). The CDR3 sequence is 11 residues long. V was trimmed by 2 bases and J by 6 bases, leaving 6 bases between them. CDR3 coding DNA: TGCAGTGCTAGATTGGGCGATACGCAGTATTTT. Residues: CSARLGDTQYF.

This clone was detected a few times. As DNA, the CDR3 is TGTGCCAGCAGCTCACACAGGGGTTCCTACGAGCAGTACTTC. Protein product: CASSSHRGSYEQYF. The V call is TRBV7-6, the J call TRBJ2-7; TRBD1 agrees at 7 bases. Germline V gene data show CDR1 as SGHVS and CDR2 as FNYEAQ. This CDR3 is built from 14 residues. V shed 4 bases and J 1 base; nucleotides not matched to a gene: 4.

The chain uses TRBV9 and TRBJ2-4; D might be TRBD1 or TRBD2, each matching 5 bases. V dropped 2 bases and J dropped 5 bases, with 14 bases sitting between them. There are 15 residues in the CDR3. The germline V gene has CDR1 SGDLS and CDR2 YYNGEE. The CDR3 nucleotides read TGTGCCAGCAGCGTCAGAGGGGCGCGGGAAAACATTCAGTACTTC. It is translated as CASSVRGARENIQYF.

This chain uses TRBV11-3 with TRBJ1-2; 10 nucleotides align to TRBD1. Trimming at V came to 6 bases and at J to 3 bases, leaving 7 bases not matched to a gene. Germline lookup yields CDR1 SGHNT and CDR2 YENEEA. The CDR3 length is 15 residues. The CDR3 here is CASSRPGTGDYGYTF. Here the CDR3 DNA reads TGTGCCAGCAGTCGACCCGGGACAGGGGACTATGGCTACACCTTC.

The chain couples TRBV7-2 to TRBJ2-3; weak D call: TRBD2 (5 bases). Germline assignment: CDR1 SGHTA and CDR2 FQGNSA. Trimming removed 5 bases at V and 6 bases at J, with 12 bases between. The CDR3 totals 13 residues. CDR3 protein: CASSQWTYDTQYF. CDR3 in DNA: TGTGCCAGCAGCCAATGGACTTACGATACGCAGTATTTT.

The chain has TRBV5-4 and TRBJ1-3, with D possibly TRBD1 on 5 matching bases. Trimming left V 3 bases short and J 1 base short, with 8 bases between. Germline values: CDR1 SGHNT, CDR2 YYREEE (reference sequence). This CDR3 is built from 14 residues. CDR3 DNA sequence: TGTGCCAGCAGCTCCCCAGGGTCTGGAAACACCATATATTTT. Translating gives CASSSPGSGNTIYF.

The chain carries TRBV11-1 and TRBJ1-5; D uncertain. V dropped 5 bases and J dropped 4 bases, with 9 bases sitting between them. Looked up from germline, CDR1 is SGHAT and CDR2 is FQDESV (reference sequence). CDR3 length: 13 amino acids. The CDR3 region has the DNA TGTGCCAGCAGCCTCAGTGGAAATCAGCCCCAGCATTTT. Translated, it gives CASSLSGNQPQHF.

The J gene is TRBJ2-5, the V gene TRBV20-1, with D possibly being TRBD2 (6 bases). The V and J ends lost 8 bases and 5 bases respectively, with 12 bases between them. The germline CDR1 and CDR2 sequences are DFQATT and SNEGSKA (reference sequence). CDR3 length: 11 amino acids. The CDR3, as DNA: TGCAGTCGGGGGTTGGGGGAGACCCAGTACTTC. It specifies CSRGLGETQYF.

The J gene is TRBJ2-7, the V gene TRBV19; 7 bases line up with TRBD1. The CDR3 consists of 14 residues. CDR1 LNHDA and CDR2 SQIVND come from the germline V gene (reference sequence). J gave up 3 bases and V 2 bases, and 4 bases lay outside the gene matches. CDR3 sequence (DNA): TGTGCCAGTAGTATACTGAACAGGGGCTACGAGCAGTACTTC. Its translation: CASSILNRGYEQYF.

The chain carries TRBV6-1 and TRBJ1-1; no definite D call. V was pared by 7 bases and J by 5 bases, with 17 bases between. The CDR3 is 14 residues long. CDR1 and CDR2 from the germline V gene are MNHNS and SASEGT. The CDR3 nucleotides are TGTGCCAGCAACCCGAGGAAAGGAGGGACTGAAGCTTTCTTT. It yields the protein CASNPRKGGTEAFF.

This chain links TRBV28 with TRBJ2-5; 8 nucleotides agree with TRBD2. The CDR3 is 15 residues long. Unmatched junction bases numbered 3, after V lost 3 bases and J lost 0 bases. The germline V gene encodes CDR1 MDHEN and CDR2 SYDVKM. The CDR3 DNA follows: TGTGCCAGCAGTTTGGTAGCGGGGAACCAAGAGACCCAGTACTTC. Translating gives CASSLVAGNQETQYF.

The chain is built from TRBV28 and TRBJ2-2; no clear D gene. The ends were cut back, 5 bases at V and 3 bases at J, with 7 bases in the middle. CDR1 is MDHEN and CDR2 is SYDVKM in the germline V gene. The CDR3 is made up of 13 amino acids. The CDR3 bases are TGTGCCAGCAGTCCCACCGACACCGGGGAGCTGTTTTTT. The encoded protein is CASSPTDTGELFF.

The chain combines TRBV28 with TRBJ2-5; D possibly corresponds to TRBD2 (6 bases). This CDR3 has 18 amino acids. In germline, CDR1 is MDHEN, CDR2 SYDVKM. V lost 3 bases and J lost 9, with 29 bases in between. The CDR3 protein is CASSFLSGFGTSKGPQYF. In nucleotides, the CDR3 is TGTGCCAGCAGTTTTCTTTCTGGGTTCGGGACTTCGAAGGGGCCCCAGTACTTC.

As DNA, the CDR3 is TGTGCCTGGAGTGGAGGGCCGAACACTGAAGCTTTCTTT. This gives the protein CAWSGGPNTEAFF. V and J are TRBV30 and TRBJ1-1; D uncertain. V lost 1 base and J 1 base, leaving 7 bases between the germline ends. The CDR3 is 13 residues long. Germline-derived CDR1 and CDR2 are GTSNPN and SVGIG (reference sequence).

In its sample, this clone was seen once. V and J are TRBV7-9 and TRBJ2-3, with 8 bases lining up with TRBD1. The CDR3 contains 17 residues. V gave up 5 bases and J gave up 1 base; unmatched junction bases: 11. Germline CDR1 reads SEHNR; CDR2 reads FQNEAQ (reference sequence). The CDR3 DNA reads as TGTGCCAGCAGCACCCTATTGGAGACAGGGGGCACAGATACGCAGTATTTT. It yields the protein CASSTLLETGGTDTQYF.

This chain joins TRBV5-1 and TRBJ2-7; D might be TRBD1 (6 bases). Germline-derived CDR1 and CDR2 are SGHRS and YFSETQ. The germline V and J ends were trimmed by 0 bases and 4 bases, with 17 bases remaining between them. The CDR3 runs to 16 residues. The CDR3 loop is CASSLASIQGGYEQYF. The CDR3 region has the DNA TGCGCCAGCAGCTTGGCTTCAATACAGGGTGGATACGAGCAGTACTTC.

V and J are TRBV19 and TRBJ1-5; D gene unclear. This CDR3 is built from 15 residues. V was clipped by 7 bases and J by 4 bases, with 17 bases between them. Germline V lookup: CDR1 LNHDA, CDR2 SQIVND (reference sequence). The CDR3 bases are TGTGCCAGTACCGGACCGGGTGGCGGGAATCAGCCCCAGCATTTT. Translated, it gives CASTGPGGGNQPQHF.

This clone occurred a few times. The V gene is TRBV28, the J gene TRBJ1-5; no clear D gene. From germline, CDR1 is MDHEN and CDR2 SYDVKM. This CDR3 contains 18 residues. V lost 6 bases, J lost 0 bases, and 21 bases lay in between. The CDR3 DNA is TGTGCCAGCAGAGAAAGGAGGGCCACTATTAATAGCAATCAGCCCCAGCATTTT. Translating gives CASRERRATINSNQPQHF.